The TCR beta chain under discussion was sequenced for a study of monozygotic twins with inflammatory bowel disease. The study's findings and limits: The inverse Simpson measure of TCRbeta diversity was lower in IBD patients than in healthy co-twins. A lone strong IBD-associated signal or clonotype found no support.

TCRdb reanalyzed the 5' RACE reads and collapses them to one entry per CDR3 protein, without DNA. The sample data list around 100,000 distinct CDR3 sequences. With regard to this clonotype: The antigen is unknown.

This CDR3 has 15 residues. The germline gives CDR1 MNHEY, CDR2 SMNVEV (reference sequence). Source material: blood. The source of this sequence is a human donor with ulcerative colitis or Crohn's disease, or a healthy co-twin of an affected twin (not recorded which). The V gene is TRBV27, the J gene TRBJ2-1; absent DNA, TCRdb's TRBD1 call cannot be checked. CDR3: CASSYGTGGGNEQFF.